The 6 T cell receptor beta chains below come from one sample, sequenced in a study of blood T cell repertoires in COVID-19. Sequenced by immunoSEQ multiplex PCR; TCRdb stores in-frame clones only, minus some. The table shows 110,000 to 150,000 clones, with around 76% occurring only once. The sample taken for sequencing was peripheral blood. Receptors were obtained from a man aged 55-75 years with acute or convalescent COVID-19.

By share of the sample, this clone is medium-sized. The chain has TRBV3-1 (or the pseudogene TRBV3-2) and TRBJ2-2; 10 bases are shared with TRBD2. This CDR3 region has 16 residues. Unmatched junction bases numbered 2, after V lost 4 bases and J lost 0 bases. CDR1 is LGHDT, CDR2 YNNKEL, per germline (reference sequence). The CDR3, as DNA: TGTGCCAGCAGCCCTAGCGGGGGCCCGAACACCGGGGAGCTGTTTTTT. Its protein is CASSPSGGPNTGELFF.

This clone was detected only a few times. J is TRBJ2-7 and V is TRBV27, with 10 bases fitting TRBD2. The V segment lost 4 bases and the J segment 2 bases; nucleotides outside the gene matches: 5. The CDR3 runs to 15 residues. Germline-derived CDR1 and CDR2 are MNHEY and SMNVEV (reference sequence). The CDR3 DNA is TGTGCCAGCAGTTCTAGCGGGAGCGCCCCCTACGAGCAGTACTTC. It is translated as CASSSSGSAPYEQYF.

This clone was observed a few times. The chain combines TRBV10-1 with TRBJ2-1; 10 bases map to TRBD2. Trimming removed 6 bases from V and 0 bases from J; junction bases left unmatched: 5. The CDR3 is 16 residues long. The germline V gene has CDR1 WNHNN and CDR2 SYGVQD (reference sequence). CDR3 coding DNA: TGCGCCAGCAGCAGAGCTAGCGGGAGCTCCTACAATGAGCAGTTCTTC. Its protein is CASSRASGSSYNEQFF.

This clone was seen more than once but under ten times. The rearrangement uses TRBV5-1 and TRBJ2-1; 9 positions match TRBD2. Trimming took 0 bases from V and 10 from J; bases not matched to a gene: 11. The CDR3 loop spans 16 amino acids. The germline CDR1 and CDR2 sequences are SGHRS and YFSETQ. The chain's CDR3 is CASSLATSGRTMEQFF. The CDR3 region has the DNA TGCGCCAGCAGCTTGGCAACTAGCGGGCGTACCATGGAGCAGTTCTTC.

In its sample, this clone was seen once. V usage is TRBV24-1 and J usage is TRBJ2-1, with 7 bases matching TRBD2. The V gene's germline CDR1 is KGHDR and CDR2 SFDVKD. This CDR3 is 16 amino acids long. Germline trimming cut 0 bases from V and 4 bases from J; bases unmatched to any gene: 5. The CDR3 sequence: CATSDLQRGGYNEQFF. CDR3 bases: TGTGCCACCAGTGATTTGCAACGCGGGGGATACAATGAGCAGTTCTTC.

The chain uses TRBV10-3 and TRBJ2-2; TRBD2 matches at 12 bases. V gave up 5 bases and J gave up 7 bases; unmatched junction bases: 8. CDR3 size: 16 residues. Germline CDR1 ENHRY, CDR2 SYGVKD. CDR3 sequence (DNA): TGTGCCATCAGTCTCCGACTAGCGGGAGAAGGCGGGGAGCTGTTTTTT. It translates to CAISLRLAGEGGELFF.